This T cell receptor beta chain derives from a study of T cells in Graves' hyperthyroidism and ophthalmopathy. Study-wide background: Initial diagnosis, before any treatment, was when peripheral blood was collected. Findings and caveats of the study: Ophthalmopathy was identified by the model a median about six months ahead of onset. Most thyroid-expanded clonotypes above 0.001 were also found in blood. Stable hyperthyroidism was told apart from ophthalmopathy by a model built on 13 V-J features.

The CDR3 has 14 amino acids. V was clipped by 5 bases and J by 2 bases, with 12 bases between them. From RNA transcripts, TCR beta CDR3 regions were amplified. With the HTBI primer set, the TCR CDR3 went through a first round of RT-PCR. A single record per CDR3 protein comes from TCRdb applying MiXCR to the multiplex PCR reads. This table holds roughly 530,000 distinct CDR3 sequences, roughly a sixth found once. This clonotype occurred many times. Its antigen remains unidentified. The chain employs TRBV12-3 or TRBV12-4 and TRBJ1-1; D uncertain. The TCR sequence derives from a woman in her late teens or twenties with Graves' ophthalmopathy. The sample consisted of blood. The CDR3 nucleotides read TGTGCCAGCAGTAAAATTGAGGTAAACACTGAAGCTTTCTTT. Its translation is CASSKIEVNTEAFF.